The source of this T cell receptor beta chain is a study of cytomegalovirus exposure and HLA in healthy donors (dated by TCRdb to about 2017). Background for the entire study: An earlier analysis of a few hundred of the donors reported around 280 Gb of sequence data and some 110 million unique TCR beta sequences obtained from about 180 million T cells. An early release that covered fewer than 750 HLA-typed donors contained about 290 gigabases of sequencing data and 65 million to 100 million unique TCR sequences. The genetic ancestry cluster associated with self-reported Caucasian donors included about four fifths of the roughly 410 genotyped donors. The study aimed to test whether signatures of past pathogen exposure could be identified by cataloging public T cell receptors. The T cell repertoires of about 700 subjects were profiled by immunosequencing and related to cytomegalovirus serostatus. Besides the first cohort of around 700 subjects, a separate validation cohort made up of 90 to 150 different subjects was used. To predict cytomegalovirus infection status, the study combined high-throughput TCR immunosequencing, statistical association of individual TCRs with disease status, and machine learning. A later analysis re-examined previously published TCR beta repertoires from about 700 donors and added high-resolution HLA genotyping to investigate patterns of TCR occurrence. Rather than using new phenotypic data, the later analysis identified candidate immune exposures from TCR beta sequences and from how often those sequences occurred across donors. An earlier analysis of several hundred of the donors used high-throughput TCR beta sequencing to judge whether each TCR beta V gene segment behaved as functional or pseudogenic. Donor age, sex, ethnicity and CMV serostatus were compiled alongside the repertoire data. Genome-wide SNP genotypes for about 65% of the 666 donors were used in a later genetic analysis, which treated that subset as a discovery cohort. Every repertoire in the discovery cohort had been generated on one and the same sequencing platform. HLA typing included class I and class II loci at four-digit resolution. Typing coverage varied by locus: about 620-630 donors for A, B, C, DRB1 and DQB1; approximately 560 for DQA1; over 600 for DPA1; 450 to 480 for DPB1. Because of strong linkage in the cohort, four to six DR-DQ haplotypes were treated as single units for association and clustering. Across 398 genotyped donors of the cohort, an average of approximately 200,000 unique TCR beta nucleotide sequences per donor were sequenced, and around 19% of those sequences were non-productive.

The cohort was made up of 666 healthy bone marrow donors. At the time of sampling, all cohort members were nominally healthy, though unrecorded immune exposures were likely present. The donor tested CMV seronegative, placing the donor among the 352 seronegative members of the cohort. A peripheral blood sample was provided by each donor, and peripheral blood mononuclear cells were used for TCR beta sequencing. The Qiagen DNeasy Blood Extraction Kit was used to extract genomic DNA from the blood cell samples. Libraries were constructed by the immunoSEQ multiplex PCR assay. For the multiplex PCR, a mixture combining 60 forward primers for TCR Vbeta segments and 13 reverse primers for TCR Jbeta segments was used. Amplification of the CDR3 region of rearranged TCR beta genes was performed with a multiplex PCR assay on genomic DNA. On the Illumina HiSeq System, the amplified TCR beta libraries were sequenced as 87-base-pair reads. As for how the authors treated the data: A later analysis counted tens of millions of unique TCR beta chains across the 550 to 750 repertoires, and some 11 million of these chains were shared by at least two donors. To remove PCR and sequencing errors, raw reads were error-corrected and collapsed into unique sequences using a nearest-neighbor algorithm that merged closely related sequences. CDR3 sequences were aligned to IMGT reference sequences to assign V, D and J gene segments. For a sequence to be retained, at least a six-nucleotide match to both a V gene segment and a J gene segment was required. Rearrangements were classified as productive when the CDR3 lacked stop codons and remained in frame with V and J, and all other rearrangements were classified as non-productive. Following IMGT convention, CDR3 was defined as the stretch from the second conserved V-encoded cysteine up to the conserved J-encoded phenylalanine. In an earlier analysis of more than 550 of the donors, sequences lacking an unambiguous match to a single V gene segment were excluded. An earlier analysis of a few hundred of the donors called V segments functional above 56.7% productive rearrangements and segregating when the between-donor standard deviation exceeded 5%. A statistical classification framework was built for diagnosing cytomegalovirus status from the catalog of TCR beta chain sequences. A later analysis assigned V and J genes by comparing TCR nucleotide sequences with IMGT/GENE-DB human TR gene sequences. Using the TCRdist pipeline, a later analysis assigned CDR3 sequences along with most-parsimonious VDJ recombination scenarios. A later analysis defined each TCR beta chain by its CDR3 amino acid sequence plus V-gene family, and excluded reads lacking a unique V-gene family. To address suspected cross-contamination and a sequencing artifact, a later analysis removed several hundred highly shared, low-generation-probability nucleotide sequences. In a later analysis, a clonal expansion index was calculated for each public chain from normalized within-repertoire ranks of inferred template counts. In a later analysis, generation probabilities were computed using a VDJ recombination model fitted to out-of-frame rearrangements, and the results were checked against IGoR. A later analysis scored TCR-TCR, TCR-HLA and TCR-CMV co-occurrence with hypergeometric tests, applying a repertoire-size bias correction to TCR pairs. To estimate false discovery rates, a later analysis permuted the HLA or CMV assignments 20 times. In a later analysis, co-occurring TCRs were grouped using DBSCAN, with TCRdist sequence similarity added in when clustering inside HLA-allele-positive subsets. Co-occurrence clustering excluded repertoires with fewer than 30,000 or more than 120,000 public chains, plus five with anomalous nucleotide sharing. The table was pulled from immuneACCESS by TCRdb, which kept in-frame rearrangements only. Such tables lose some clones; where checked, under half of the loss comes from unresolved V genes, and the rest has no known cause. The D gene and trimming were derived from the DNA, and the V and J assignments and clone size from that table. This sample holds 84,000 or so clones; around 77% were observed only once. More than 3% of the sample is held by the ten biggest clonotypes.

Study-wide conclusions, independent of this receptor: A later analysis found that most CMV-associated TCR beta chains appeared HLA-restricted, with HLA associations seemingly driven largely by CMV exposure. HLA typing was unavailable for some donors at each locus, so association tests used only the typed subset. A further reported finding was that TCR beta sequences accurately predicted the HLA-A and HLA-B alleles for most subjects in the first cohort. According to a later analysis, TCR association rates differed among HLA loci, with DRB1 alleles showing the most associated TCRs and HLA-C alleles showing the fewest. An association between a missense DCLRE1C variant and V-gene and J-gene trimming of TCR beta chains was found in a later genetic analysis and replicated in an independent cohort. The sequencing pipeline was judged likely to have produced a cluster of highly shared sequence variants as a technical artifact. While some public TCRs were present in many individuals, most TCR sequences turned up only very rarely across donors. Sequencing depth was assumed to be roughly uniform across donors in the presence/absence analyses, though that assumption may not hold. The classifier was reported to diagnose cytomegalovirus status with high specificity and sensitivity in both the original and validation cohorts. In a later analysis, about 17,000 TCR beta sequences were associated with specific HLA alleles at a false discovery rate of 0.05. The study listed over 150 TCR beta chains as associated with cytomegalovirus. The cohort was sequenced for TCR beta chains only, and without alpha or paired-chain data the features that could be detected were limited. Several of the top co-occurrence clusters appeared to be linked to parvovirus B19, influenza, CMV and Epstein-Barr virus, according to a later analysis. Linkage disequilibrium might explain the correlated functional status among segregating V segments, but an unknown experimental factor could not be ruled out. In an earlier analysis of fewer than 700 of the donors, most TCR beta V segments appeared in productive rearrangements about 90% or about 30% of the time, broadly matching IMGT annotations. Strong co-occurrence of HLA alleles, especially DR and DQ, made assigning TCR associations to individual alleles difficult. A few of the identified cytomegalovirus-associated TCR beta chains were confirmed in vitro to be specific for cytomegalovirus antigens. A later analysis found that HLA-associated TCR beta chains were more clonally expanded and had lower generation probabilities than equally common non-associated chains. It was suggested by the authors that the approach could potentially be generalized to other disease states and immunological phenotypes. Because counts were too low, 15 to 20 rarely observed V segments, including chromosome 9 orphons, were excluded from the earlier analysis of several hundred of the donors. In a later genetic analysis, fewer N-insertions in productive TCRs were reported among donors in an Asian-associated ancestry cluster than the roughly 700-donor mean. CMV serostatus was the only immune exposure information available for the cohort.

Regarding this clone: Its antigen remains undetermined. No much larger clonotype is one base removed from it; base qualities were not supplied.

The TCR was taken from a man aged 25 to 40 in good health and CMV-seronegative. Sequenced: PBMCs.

The CDR3 sequence is CASSLFTAANTGELFF. DNA sequence: TGCGCCAGCAGCCTGTTTACTGCGGCGAACACCGGGGAGCTGTTTTTT. Recombination joined TRBV4-1 with TRBJ2-2, with an unclear D gene assignment. The CDR3 numbers 16 residues from cysteine through phenylalanine. Here the CDR3 DNA is all that survives: 48 bases in frame from base 1. The germline V gene sets CDR1 to MGHRA and CDR2 to YSYEKL. Trimming costs V 4 bases and J 0 bases, and their ends lie 12 bases apart.